This is a list of T cell receptor beta chains from one sample in a study of blood T cells in healthy people across ages. TCRdb re-analysed the 5' RACE reads in MiXCR, keeping a single row per CDR3 protein. The sample records about 680,000 distinct CDR3 sequences, approximately 49% being singletons. The material sequenced was blood. The receptors shown here come from an older woman in good health. Each CDR3 is given with its conserved first and last residue. The D gene is left open where the match is weak. Expanded clones are given a class, and other clones once, few, many or no size at all.

CDR3 length,clone size,V gene,J gene,D gene,CDR3 protein,CDR3 DNA
12,-,TRBV6-5,TRBJ1-1,-,CASSYRGSEAFF,TGTGCCAGCAGTTACCGAGGCTCTGAAGCTTTCTTT
14,-,TRBV5-1,TRBJ2-7,-,CASSVATGLNEQYF,TGCGCCAGCAGCGTGGCAACAGGGCTCAATGAGCAGTACTTC
15,-,TRBV3-1,TRBJ2-1,-,CASSQVGGSYNEQFF,TGTGCCAGCAGCCAAGTCGGTGGCTCCTACAATGAGCAGTTCTTC
16,-,TRBV7-2,TRBJ2-2,TRBD2,CASSHQLAANTGELFF,TGTGCCAGCAGCCACCAACTAGCGGCGAACACCGGGGAGCTGTTTTTT
18,-,TRBV7-2,TRBJ2-2,TRBD2,CASSLAGGAGGLTGELFF,TGTGCCAGCAGCTTAGCCGGTGGAGCGGGAGGCCTCACCGGGGAGCTGTTTTTT
13,-,TRBV11-2,TRBJ2-5,TRBD2,CASNVGGKETQYF,TGTGCCAGCAATGTCGGGGGGAAAGAGACCCAGTACTTC
13,few,TRBV18,TRBJ2-5,TRBD1,CASSTGTGETQYF,TGTGCCAGCTCAACCGGGACAGGGGAGACCCAGTACTTC
13,-,TRBV5-1,TRBJ2-7,-,CASSPATSYEQYF,TGCGCCAGCAGCCCGGCTACGTCCTACGAGCAGTACTTC
14,-,TRBV14,TRBJ1-1,-,CASSREYLNTEAFF,TGTGCCAGCAGTCGCGAGTATCTGAACACTGAAGCTTTCTTT
14,-,TRBV20-1,TRBJ2-3,-,CSARVPGETDTQYF,TGCAGTGCTAGAGTACCCGGGGAGACAGATACGCAGTATTTT
16,-,TRBV5-1,TRBJ2-1,-,CASSKPGLNSYNERFF,TGCGCCAGCAGCAAACCGGGACTGAATTCCTACAATGAGCGGTTCTTC
15,-,TRBV5-1,TRBJ2-7,TRBD1,CASSPRTGPSCEQYF,TGCGCCAGCAGCCCGAGGACAGGGCCGTCCTGCGAGCAGTACTTC
13,-,TRBV6-5,TRBJ2-3,-,CASSDWSTDTQYF,TGTGCCAGCAGTGACTGGAGCACAGATACGCAGTATTTT
14,-,TRBV27,TRBJ2-6,-,CASSGLSGANVLTF,TGTGCCAGCTCAGGCCTCTCTGGGGCCAACGTCCTGACTTTC
13,-,TRBV29-1,TRBJ2-7,-,CSVKKGTGYEQYF,TGCAGCGTGAAAAAAGGGACCGGGTACGAGCAGTACTTC
15,-,TRBV7-8,TRBJ1-6,TRBD1,CASSHGGTGRSPLHF,TGTGCCAGCAGCCACGGCGGGACAGGGCGCTCACCCCTCCACTTT
14,few,TRBV28,TRBJ2-3,TRBD2,CATREGVVADTQYF,TGTGCCACCCGGGAGGGGGTCGTAGCAGATACGCAGTATTTT
15,few,TRBV20-1,TRBJ2-3,TRBD1,CSARSRTGSGDTQYF,TGCAGTGCTAGATCTCGGACAGGGTCGGGAGATACGCAGTATTTT
14,-,TRBV7-3,TRBJ2-2,-,CASSFEGYTGELFF,TGTGCCAGCAGCTTCGAAGGCTACACCGGGGAGCTGTTTTTT
17,-,TRBV6-6,TRBJ2-5,-,CASSYPPGGTSKETQYF,TGTGCCAGCAGTTACCCACCAGGGGGGACTAGTAAAGAGACCCAGTACTTC
18,-,TRBV6-2/TRBV6-3,TRBJ2-1,TRBD2,CASSLSLAGGPRDNEQFF,TGTGCCAGCAGTTTGAGTCTAGCGGGAGGGCCACGCGACAATGAGCAGTTCTTC
13,-,TRBV11-3,TRBJ2-5,TRBD2,CASSLVYAGEQYF,TGTGCCAGCAGCCTCGTCTATGCGGGAGAGCAGTACTTC
14,-,TRBV7-2,TRBJ1-2,TRBD1,CASSLQGTNYGYTF,TGTGCCAGCAGTTTACAGGGGACAAACTATGGCTACACCTTC
14,many,TRBV15,TRBJ2-5,-,CATSRDLDQETQYF,TGTGCCACCAGCAGAGATCTCGACCAAGAGACCCAGTACTTC
13,few,TRBV7-2,TRBJ2-1,-,CASSLGIWVEQFF,TGTGCCAGCAGCTTAGGTATCTGGGTTGAGCAGTTCTTC
14,few,TRBV11-2,TRBJ2-3,-,CASSLGTSTQPQYF,TGTGCCAGCAGCTTAGGTACTAGTACCCAGCCGCAGTATTTT
15,-,TRBV30,TRBJ2-5,TRBD2,CAWSLLAGVQETQYF,TGTGCCTGGAGTTTACTAGCGGGAGTACAAGAGACCCAGTACTTC
12,-,TRBV29-1,TRBJ1-1,TRBD1,CSAGDRGTEAFF,TGCAGCGCCGGGGACAGGGGAACTGAAGCTTTCTTT
14,few,TRBV20-1,TRBJ2-1,-,CSAINRERGNEQFF,TGCAGTGCCATAAACAGGGAGAGGGGCAATGAGCAGTTCTTC
13,few,TRBV27,TRBJ2-7,-,CASSFVRGYEQYF,TGTGCCAGCAGTTTTGTGAGGGGTTACGAGCAGTACTTC
17,few,TRBV5-1,TRBJ2-6,TRBD1,CASGWTGYTSGANVLTF,TGCGCCAGCGGATGGACAGGGTATACTTCTGGGGCCAACGTCCTGACTTTC
15,few,TRBV4-3,TRBJ2-1,TRBD2,CASSQEGTSGSEQFF,TGCGCCAGCAGCCAAGAAGGGACTAGCGGGAGTGAGCAGTTCTTC
15,few,TRBV20-1,TRBJ2-7,-,CSAGRHGSSYNEQYF,TGCAGTGCTGGGAGACACGGGAGCTCCTACAATGAGCAGTACTTC
13,-,TRBV9,TRBJ2-1,-,CASSRPPQTVQFF,TGTGCCAGCAGCCGCCCGCCCCAGACTGTGCAGTTCTTC
15,-,TRBV5-4,TRBJ2-7,-,CASSIQGTGSYEQYF,TGTGCCAGCAGCATACAGGGAACAGGATCCTACGAGCAGTACTTC
17,many,TRBV12-3/TRBV12-4,TRBJ1-1,-,CASSFIVRPRRDTEAFF,TGTGCCAGCAGTTTTATAGTCCGACCCAGAAGAGACACTGAAGCTTTCTTT
15,few,TRBV12-3/TRBV12-4,TRBJ1-2,TRBD1,CASSLEEGARYGYTF,TGTGCCAGCAGTTTAGAAGAGGGGGCTCGCTATGGCTACACCTTC
15,-,TRBV11-2,TRBJ1-2,-,CASSSGLQGNYGYTF,TGTGCCAGCAGCTCAGGTCTCCAGGGGAACTATGGCTACACCTTC
15,-,TRBV10-3,TRBJ2-7,TRBD2,CAISEGPSGTYEQYF,TGTGCCATCAGTGAAGGCCCTAGCGGCACCTACGAGCAGTACTTC
17,-,TRBV7-2,TRBJ2-3,TRBD2,CASSLKREVRGADTQYF,TGTGCCAGCAGCTTAAAGCGGGAGGTACGCGGAGCGGATACGCAGTATTTT
15,-,TRBV5-1,TRBJ2-7,-,CASRRSEISYNEQYF,TGCGCCAGCAGACGTAGCGAAATCTCCTACAATGAGCAGTACTTC
15,-,TRBV4-3,TRBJ1-2,TRBD1,CASSQASTGDVGYTF,TGCGCCAGCAGCCAAGCCTCCACAGGGGACGTAGGCTACACCTTC
15,-,TRBV5-6,TRBJ1-5,TRBD1,CASSSGTGGIQPQHF,TGTGCCAGCAGTTCCGGGACAGGGGGCATTCAGCCCCAGCATTTT
16,-,TRBV20-1,TRBJ2-3,TRBD2,CSAAHRLAGVADTQYF,TGCAGTGCCGCGCACCGACTAGCGGGAGTAGCAGATACGCAGTATTTT
19,-,TRBV13,TRBJ2-1,TRBD2,CASSLSPRTSGRMVNEQFF,TGTGCCAGCAGCTTAAGTCCCCGGACTAGCGGGAGGATGGTCAATGAGCAGTTCTTC
17,-,TRBV4-2,TRBJ2-5,-,CASSQDLGGGQRREQYF,TGTGCCAGCAGCCAAGATCTGGGCGGGGGCCAACGACGGGAGCAGTACTTC
16,many,TRBV4-3,TRBJ1-1,-,CASSQEYTRWSTEAFF,TGCGCCAGCAGCCAAGAATATACCCGGTGGAGCACTGAAGCTTTCTTT
14,-,TRBV2,TRBJ2-7,-,CASSEEIGSYEQYF,TGTGCCAGCAGTGAGGAGATCGGCTCCTACGAGCAGTACTTC
15,-,TRBV5-5,TRBJ2-4,TRBD2,CASSWRASGENIQYF,TGTGCCAGCAGCTGGAGGGCTAGCGGGGAAAACATTCAGTACTTC
18,-,TRBV9,TRBJ2-1,TRBD2,CASSPSQPRLAGLNEQFF,TGTGCCAGCAGCCCCTCCCAGCCTCGCCTAGCGGGTCTTAATGAGCAGTTCTTC